This note documents a single T cell receptor beta chain sequence. The sample belongs to a study of Ad26.COV2.S vaccination and SARS-CoV-2 variants. Study information: Of the COV1001 trial arms, the Ad26.COV2.S arm included the donor.

Treatment specified: about 20 received Ad26.COV2.S at low or high dose, single or two shots; several received placebo; per-sample allocation not given. Specimens were obtained on day 63 following the first vaccine or placebo injection. As its vector, the vaccine had Ad26, which expressed Wuhan-strain SARS-CoV-2 spike. Clones were sequenced by immunoSEQ multiplex PCR, and TCRdb holds only the in-frame ones, with some missing. The table lists some 250,000 clones, 88% of them singletons, with over 8.5% in the top ten. This CDR3 spans 14 amino acids. CDR1 SGDLS and CDR2 YYNGEE come from the germline V gene. Deletions cut 2 bases from V and 3 bases from J, with 8 bases between.

J is TRBJ2-2 and V is TRBV9, with D possibly being TRBD1 or TRBD2 (6 bases each). The TCR originated in a person between 18 and 65 years old who received the Ad26.COV2.S COVID-19 vaccine or a placebo. The sample in question was peripheral blood, obtained in a trial of Ad26.COV2.S vaccine versus placebo. CDR3 in DNA: TGTGCCAGCAGCGTTAGGGGGGACACCGGGGAGCTGTTTTTT. It is translated as CASSVRGDTGELFF. Based on the CDR3 plus reference TRBV9 and TRBJ2-2, the full variable domain is DSGVTQTPKHLITATGQRVTLRCSPRSGDLSVYWYQQSLDQGLQFLIQYYNGEERAKGNILERFSAQQFPDLHSELNLSSLELGDSALYFCASSVRGDTGELFFGEGSRLTVL.